This T cell receptor (beta chain) came from a study of cytomegalovirus exposure and HLA in healthy donors. This clone was picked up a small number of times. Its antigen is currently unknown. The CDR3 is 14 amino acids. Germline V gene lookup returns CDR1 SQVTM and CDR2 ANQGSEA. The V and J ends lost 6 bases and 3 bases, in that order; junction bases with no gene match: 8. Study-level results: Association with HLA alleles at 0.05 false discovery rate was found for 17,000 or so TCR beta sequences in a later analysis. Near-uniform donor sequencing depth was presumed by presence/absence analyses.

Primers included in the PCR were 60 Vbeta and 13 Jbeta primers. Sequencing used immunoSEQ multiplex PCR; TCRdb keeps in-frame clones, though not all of them. The table lists some 93,000 clones, around 10% of them singletons. What was sequenced was PBMCs. The receptor's source is a man aged 45-65 years in good health and CMV-seropositive. The V and J genes are TRBV29-1 and TRBJ1-1, with TRBD1 identical over 9 bases. The CDR3 sequence: CSVGGWDRDTEAFF. The CDR3, as DNA: TGCAGCGTGGGGGGGTGGGACAGGGACACTGAAGCTTTCTTT.